Included here is one T cell receptor (beta chain) sequence, with context. Its specificity is unknown. This entry is derived from a study of cytomegalovirus exposure and HLA in healthy donors. The study, taken as a whole, reports: In a later analysis, donors in an Asian-associated ancestry cluster reportedly had fewer N-insertions in productive TCRs than the cohort mean.

In the PCR, 60 Vbeta and 13 Jbeta primers were used. Method: immunoSEQ multiplex PCR; TCRdb's copy keeps in-frame clones and lacks some. Of approximately 100,000 clones in the sample, 85% were seen once. Germline V CDR1 and CDR2: LNHDA, SQIVND (reference sequence). The CDR3 contains 12 residues. Trimming left V 9 bases short and J 5 bases short, with 13 bases between. The source of this sequence is a man aged 35-49 years in good health and CMV-seropositive. The V call is TRBV19, the J call TRBJ1-2; TRBD1 might be the D (5 bases). The sequencing sample was made of PBMCs. CDR3 protein: CASLRVGYGYTF. CDR3 nucleotides: TGTGCCAGCCTCAGGGTAGGATATGGCTACACCTTC.